These T cell receptor beta chains were read from a single sample in a study of blood T cells in healthy people across ages. Each CDR3 protein gets one entry after TCRdb re-called the 5' RACE reads with MiXCR. This table holds about 640,000 distinct CDR3 sequences, 58% found once. The sequencing sample was made of blood. The origin of the receptors is a man in his sixties in good health. Both conserved end residues are part of each CDR3. D genes are given only for firm matches. Size is stated for part of the rows, as once, few or many counts, or as a class when the clone is expanded.

clone_size d_call j_call v_call cdr3_nt cdr3_aa
NA TRBD1 TRBJ2-1 TRBV5-1 TGCGCCAGCAGCAGACTGGACAGGCGAGTGCAGTTCTTC CASSRLDRRVQFF
NA NA TRBJ1-2 TRBV3-1 TGTGCCAGCAGCCAGCCGGGTATGGGGTATGGCTACACCTTC CASSQPGMGYGYTF
few TRBD2 TRBJ2-6 TRBV6-1 TGTGCCAGCAGTGAAGCCACGGCGGGGGTGACGGGCTCTGGGGCCAACGTCCTGACTTTC CASSEATAGVTGSGANVLTF
many NA TRBJ2-7 TRBV20-1 TGCAGTGCTCTCAAAGGGTACGAGCAGTACTTC CSALKGYEQYF
few TRBD1 TRBJ2-1 TRBV5-1 TGCGCCAGCAGCCCTGGACAGGGGGCGGGAAATGAGCAGTTCTTC CASSPGQGAGNEQFF
NA NA TRBJ2-1 TRBV5-1 TGCGCCAGCAGCTGGGGGGCGACAGGGATTACCTACAATGAGCAGTTCTTC CASSWGATGITYNEQFF
once NA TRBJ2-7 TRBV27 TGTGCCAGCAGTTCGCCTCAGGGAAGGGTACGCGAGCAGTACTTC CASSSPQGRVREQYF
NA TRBD2 TRBJ2-7 TRBV12-3/TRBV12-4 TGTGCCAGCAGTTTAGGCCCTAGCGGGCCCTCGTACGAGCAGTACTTC CASSLGPSGPSYEQYF
few TRBD2 TRBJ2-1 TRBV25-1 TGTGCCAGCAGTGGGCTAGCGGGATCCTACAATGAGCAGTTCTTC CASSGLAGSYNEQFF
once NA TRBJ2-7 TRBV10-3 TGTGCCATCAGGCTCACACCGAGCTCCTACGAGCAGTACTTC CAIRLTPSSYEQYF
NA TRBD1 TRBJ2-5 TRBV7-6 TGTGCCAGCAGCTTCTCGACAGGGGGATATGAGCAGTACTTC CASSFSTGGYEQYF
NA NA TRBJ2-7 TRBV18 TGTGCCAGCTCACCACAGCCCACCTACGAGCAGTACTTC CASSPQPTYEQYF
NA TRBD2 TRBJ2-1 TRBV7-2 TGTGCCAGCAGCTTCTCCGGGACTAGCGGCAATGAGCAGTTCTTC CASSFSGTSGNEQFF
NA TRBD2 TRBJ2-1 TRBV12-3/TRBV12-4 TGTGCCAGCAGTAGAACTAGCGGGGGGGCCGGTTACAATGAGCGGTTCTTC CASSRTSGGAGYNERFF
few NA TRBJ2-5 TRBV6-6 TGTGCCAGCAGTTACAGGGGAGGCTGGGAGACCCAGTACTTC CASSYRGGWETQYF
NA TRBD2 TRBJ2-5 TRBV20-1 TGCAGTGCTAGGGGGACTAGCGGGGGATATTTGGAGACCCAGTACTTC CSARGTSGGYLETQYF
NA NA TRBJ2-5 TRBV5-1 TGCGCCAGCAGCTTGGAAGTTGCGGTCCAAGAGACCCAGTACTTC CASSLEVAVQETQYF
NA TRBD1 TRBJ2-7 TRBV29-1 TGCAGCGCAGGACAGGGGACGGGCTACGAGCAGTACTTC CSAGQGTGYEQYF
NA NA TRBJ1-5 TRBV11-2 TGTGCCAGCAGCCCGGCGCGCAATCAGCCCCAGCATTTT CASSPARNQPQHF
NA TRBD1 TRBJ2-1 TRBV4-2 TGTGCCAGCAGCCAAGGACAGGGTAACAGCAATGAGCAGTTCTTC CASSQGQGNSNEQFF
NA TRBD2 TRBJ2-3 TRBV4-1 TGCGCCAGCAGCCAGGGACTAGCGTTCGGCACAGATACGCAGTATTTT CASSQGLAFGTDTQYF
NA NA TRBJ1-2 TRBV6-4 TGTGCCAGCAGTGACGGCGGGGGGACCTATGGCTACACCTTC CASSDGGGTYGYTF
NA TRBD1 TRBJ2-5 TRBV7-8 TGTGCCAGCAGACCAACCGGACAGGGGGCAGGAGAGACCCAGTACTTC CASRPTGQGAGETQYF
NA TRBD1 TRBJ2-7 TRBV5-1 TGCGCCAGCAGCCTAGAACCGGGACAGGGGGTTTACGAGCAGTACTTC CASSLEPGQGVYEQYF
few NA TRBJ1-5 TRBV20-1 TGCAGTGCTAGTTTGGGCAATCAGCCCCAGCATTTT CSASLGNQPQHF
NA NA TRBJ2-5 TRBV20-1 TGCAGTGCTAGGGACGGGTCCAAGCAAGAGACCCAGTACTTC CSARDGSKQETQYF
NA NA TRBJ2-3 TRBV4-1 TGCGCCAGCAGCAGACAGACCGGGGATACGCAGTATTTT CASSRQTGDTQYF
NA NA TRBJ1-2 TRBV29-1 TGCAGCGTTTCTCCAGGGTCGCCGGGGGGCTACACCTTC CSVSPGSPGGYTF
NA TRBD1 TRBJ1-1 TRBV10-2 TGCGCCAGCAGTGGGACCGGGACAGGGGGTTCGGGGAACACTGAAGCTTTCTTT CASSGTGTGGSGNTEAFF
NA TRBD2 TRBJ2-5 TRBV10-1 TGCGCCAGCAGTGCCTCCGGGACTAGCCTCCAAGAGACCCAGTACTTC CASSASGTSLQETQYF
NA TRBD1 TRBJ2-7 TRBV5-1 TGCGCCAGCAACTTGGGAATCCCCGGGACAGGAGGTTCCGAGCAGTACTTC CASNLGIPGTGGSEQYF
few TRBD2 TRBJ2-7 TRBV3-1 TGTGCCAGCAGCCAAGGGCTAGCGGGGGGTACGCGTTCCCAGTACTTC CASSQGLAGGTRSQYF
NA TRBD1 TRBJ1-1 TRBV6-6 TGTGCCAGCAGTTGGCCAGGGGGAAACACTGAAGCTTTCTTT CASSWPGGNTEAFF
NA NA TRBJ2-3 TRBV15 TGTGCCACCAGCAGAGATCGCGGCAAAACAGATACGCAGTATTTT CATSRDRGKTDTQYF
NA NA TRBJ2-7 TRBV20-1 TGCAGTGCTAGCGCACTCGGGGGATCCTACGAGCAGTACTTC CSASALGGSYEQYF
NA TRBD1 TRBJ2-1 TRBV10-3 TGTGCCATCAGGCAGGGGGAATCCTACAATGAGCAGTTCTTC CAIRQGESYNEQFF
many TRBD1 TRBJ1-6 TRBV27 TGTGCCAGCAGTCTACAGGGGGAGAATTCACCCCTCCACTTT CASSLQGENSPLHF
NA NA TRBJ1-1 TRBV5-1 TGCGCCAGCAGCTTGGGGGGGGCTCAGGACACTGAAGCTTTCTTT CASSLGGAQDTEAFF
NA NA TRBJ1-1 TRBV3-1 TGTGCCAGCAGCCAAGTTGGCGGAGATGAAGCTTTCTTT CASSQVGGDEAFF
NA NA TRBJ2-3 TRBV20-1 TGCAGTGCTAGCCCCGACACCTACACAGATACGCAGTATTTT CSASPDTYTDTQYF
few TRBD1 TRBJ2-1 TRBV5-1 TGCGCCAGCAGGAGGGGGCTCGGGCACAACAATGAGCAGTTCTTC CASRRGLGHNNEQFF
few NA TRBJ2-1 TRBV21-1 TGTGCCAGCAGCAACCGACTAGCGGGGGGACAGTACAATGAGCAGTTCTTC CASSNRLAGGQYNEQFF